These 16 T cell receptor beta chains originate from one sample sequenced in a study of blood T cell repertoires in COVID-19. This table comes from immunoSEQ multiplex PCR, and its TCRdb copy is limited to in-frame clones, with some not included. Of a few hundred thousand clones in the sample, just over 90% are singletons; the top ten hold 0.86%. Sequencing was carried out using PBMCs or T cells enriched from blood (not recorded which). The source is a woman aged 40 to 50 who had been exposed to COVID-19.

This chain's CDR3 is CASSHDTGGNEQFF. The CDR3 nucleotides are TGCGCCAGCAGCCATGACACAGGGGGCAATGAGCAGTTCTTC. This chain joins TRBV5-1 and TRBJ2-1; TRBD1 aligns across 8 bases. In germline, CDR1 is SGHRS, CDR2 YFSETQ. The CDR3 is 14 amino acids. After removal of 4 bases from V and 6 bases from J, the junction contained 6 bases not matched to a gene.

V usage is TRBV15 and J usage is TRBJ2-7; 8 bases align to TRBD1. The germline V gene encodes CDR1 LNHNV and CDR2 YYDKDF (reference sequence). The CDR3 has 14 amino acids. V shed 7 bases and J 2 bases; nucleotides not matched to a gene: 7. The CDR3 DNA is TGTGCCACCACCCTCGGGACAGGTACCTACGAGCAGTACTTC. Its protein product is CATTLGTGTYEQYF.

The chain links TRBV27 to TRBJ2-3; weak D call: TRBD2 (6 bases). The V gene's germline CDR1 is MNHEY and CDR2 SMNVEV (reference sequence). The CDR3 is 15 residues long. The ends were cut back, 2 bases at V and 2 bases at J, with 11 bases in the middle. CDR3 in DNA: TGTGCCAGCAGTTTAGCGGGGTCTGTCACAGATACGCAGTATTTT. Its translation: CASSLAGSVTDTQYF.

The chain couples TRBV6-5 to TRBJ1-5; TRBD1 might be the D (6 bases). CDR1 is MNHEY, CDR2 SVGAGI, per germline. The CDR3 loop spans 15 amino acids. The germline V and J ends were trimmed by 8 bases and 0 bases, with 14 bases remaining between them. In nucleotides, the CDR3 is TGTGCCAGCGGAAGGGGGGGGTATAGCAATCAGCCCCAGCATTTT. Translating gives CASGRGGYSNQPQHF.

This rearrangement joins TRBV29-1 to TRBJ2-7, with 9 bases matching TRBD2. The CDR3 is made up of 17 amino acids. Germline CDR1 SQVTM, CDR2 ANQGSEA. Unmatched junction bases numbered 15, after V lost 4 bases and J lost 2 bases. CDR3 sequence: CSVGGPRTSDVTYEQYF. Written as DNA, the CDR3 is TGCAGCGTTGGGGGACCGCGGACTAGCGATGTTACCTACGAGCAGTACTTC.

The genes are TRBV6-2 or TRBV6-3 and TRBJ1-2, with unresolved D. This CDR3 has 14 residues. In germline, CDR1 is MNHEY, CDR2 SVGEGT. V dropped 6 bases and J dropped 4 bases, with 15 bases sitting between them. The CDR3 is CASSRGSLGYGYTF. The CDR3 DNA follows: TGTGCCAGCAGCCGTGGGAGTCTTGGCTATGGCTACACCTTC.

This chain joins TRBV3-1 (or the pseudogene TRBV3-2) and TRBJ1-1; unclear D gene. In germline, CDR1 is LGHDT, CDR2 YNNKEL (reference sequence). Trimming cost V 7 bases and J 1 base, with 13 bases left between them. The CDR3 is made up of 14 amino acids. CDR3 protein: CASTRETRNTEAFF. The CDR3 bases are TGTGCCAGCACCCGAGAGACACGGAACACTGAAGCTTTCTTT.

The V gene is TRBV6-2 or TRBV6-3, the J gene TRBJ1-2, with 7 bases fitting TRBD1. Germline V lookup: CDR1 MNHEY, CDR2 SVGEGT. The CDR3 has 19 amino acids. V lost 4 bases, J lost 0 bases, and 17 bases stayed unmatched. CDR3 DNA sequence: TGTGCCAGCAGTTTAACACCACTCCGGGACAGTAAAGCTAACTATGGCTACACCTTC. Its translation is CASSLTPLRDSKANYGYTF.

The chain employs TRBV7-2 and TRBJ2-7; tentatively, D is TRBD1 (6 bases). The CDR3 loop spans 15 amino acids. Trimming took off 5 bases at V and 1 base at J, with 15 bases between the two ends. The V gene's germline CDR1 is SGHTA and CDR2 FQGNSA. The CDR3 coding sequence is TGTGCCAGCAGCCCACAGGGTGGGCCATCCTACGAGCAGTACTTC. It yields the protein CASSPQGGPSYEQYF.

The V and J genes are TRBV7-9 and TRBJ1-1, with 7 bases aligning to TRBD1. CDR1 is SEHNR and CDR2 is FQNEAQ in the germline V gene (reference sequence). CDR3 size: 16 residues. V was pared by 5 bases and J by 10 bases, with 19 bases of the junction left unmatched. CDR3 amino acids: CASSAQGGRKVRGAFF. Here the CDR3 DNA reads TGTGCCAGCAGCGCCCAAGGGGGCAGGAAGGTTCGGGGAGCTTTCTTT.

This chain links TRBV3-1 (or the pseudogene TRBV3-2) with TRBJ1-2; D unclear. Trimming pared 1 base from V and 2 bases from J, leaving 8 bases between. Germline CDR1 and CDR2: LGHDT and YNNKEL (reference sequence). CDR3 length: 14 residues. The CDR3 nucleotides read TGTGCCAGCAGCCAAGTATCCAGAAACTATGGCTACACCTTC. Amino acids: CASSQVSRNYGYTF.

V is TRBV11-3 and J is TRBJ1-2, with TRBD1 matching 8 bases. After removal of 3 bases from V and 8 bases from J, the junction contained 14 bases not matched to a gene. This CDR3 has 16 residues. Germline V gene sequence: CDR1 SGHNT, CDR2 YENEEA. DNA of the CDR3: TGTGCCAGCAGCTTCATGGGATCCCAGGGGGCGCGCGGCTACACCTTC. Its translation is CASSFMGSQGARGYTF.

This chain's CDR3 is CASSEIQGRSSYNSPLHF. CDR3 sequence (DNA): TGTGCCAGCAGTGAGATACAGGGTAGGAGCTCCTATAATTCACCCCTCCACTTT. This chain connects TRBV6-1 to TRBJ1-6; a weak D match, TRBD1 (6 bases). This CDR3 comprises 18 residues. Germline V gene lookup returns CDR1 MNHNS and CDR2 SASEGT. V lost 3 bases to trimming and J lost 0 bases, with 15 bases between them.

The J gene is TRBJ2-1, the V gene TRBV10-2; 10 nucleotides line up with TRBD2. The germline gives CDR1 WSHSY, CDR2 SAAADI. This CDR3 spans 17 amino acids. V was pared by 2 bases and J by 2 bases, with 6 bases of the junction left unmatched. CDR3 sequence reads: CASSEGLLAGAYNEQFF. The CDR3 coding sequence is TGCGCCAGCAGTGAGGGACTTCTAGCGGGAGCCTACAATGAGCAGTTCTTC.

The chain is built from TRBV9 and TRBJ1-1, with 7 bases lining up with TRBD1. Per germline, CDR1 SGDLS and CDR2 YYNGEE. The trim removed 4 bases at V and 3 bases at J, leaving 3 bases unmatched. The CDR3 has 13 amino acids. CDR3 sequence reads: CASSFGQDTEAFF. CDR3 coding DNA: TGTGCCAGCAGCTTTGGACAGGACACTGAAGCTTTCTTT.

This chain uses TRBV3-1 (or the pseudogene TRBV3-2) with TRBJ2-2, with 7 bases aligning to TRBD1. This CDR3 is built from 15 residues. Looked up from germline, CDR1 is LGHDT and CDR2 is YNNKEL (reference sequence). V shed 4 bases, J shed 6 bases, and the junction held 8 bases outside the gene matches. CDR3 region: CASSRGGVKSGELFF. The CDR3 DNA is TGTGCCAGCAGCCGAGGGGGCGTAAAGTCCGGGGAGCTGTTTTTT.